This T cell receptor beta chain was sequenced for a study of Ad26.COV2.S vaccination and SARS-CoV-2 variants. TCRdb's table, derived via immunoSEQ multiplex PCR, lists solely in-frame clones and lacks some. The repertoire consists of hundreds of thousands of clones, with about four fifths occurring once and the leading ten covering about 7.4%. The V and J ends lost 6 bases and 8 bases respectively, with 10 bases between them. The CDR3 sequence is 12 residues long. Germline-derived CDR1 and CDR2 are SGHVS and FNYEAQ. Treatment of the sample: some 20 received Ad26.COV2.S at low or high dose, single or two shots; several received placebo; per-sample allocation not given. Each sample was drawn 63 days after the first injection (of vaccine or placebo).

J is TRBJ2-2 and V is TRBV7-6; D gene unclear. This TCR was sampled from a person aged 18-65 years who received the Ad26.COV2.S COVID-19 vaccine or a placebo. The sample consisted of peripheral blood, taken in a trial of Ad26.COV2.S vaccine versus placebo. CDR3 sequence reads: CASRRMAGELFF. Here the CDR3 DNA reads TGTGCCAGCAGGCGGATGGCAGGGGAGCTGTTTTTT.